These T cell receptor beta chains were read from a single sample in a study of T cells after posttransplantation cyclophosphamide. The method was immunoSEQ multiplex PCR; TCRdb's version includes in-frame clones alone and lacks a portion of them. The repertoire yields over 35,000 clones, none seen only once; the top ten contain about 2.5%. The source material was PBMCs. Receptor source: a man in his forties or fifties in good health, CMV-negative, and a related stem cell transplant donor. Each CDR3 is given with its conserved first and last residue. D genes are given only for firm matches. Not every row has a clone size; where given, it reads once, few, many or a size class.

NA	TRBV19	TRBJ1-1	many	CATREGRALTEAFF	TGTGCCACCCGGGAGGGAAGGGCTCTAACTGAAGCTTTCTTT
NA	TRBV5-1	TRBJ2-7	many	CASSLVTDYEQYF	TGCGCCAGCAGCTTGGTGACAGATTACGAGCAGTACTTC
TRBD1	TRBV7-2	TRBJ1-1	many	CASSQTGGTEAFF	TGTGCCAGCAGCCAGACAGGGGGGACTGAAGCTTTCTTT
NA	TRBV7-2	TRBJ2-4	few	CASSELGRGAKNIQYF	TGTGCCAGCAGCGAGCTAGGACGGGGAGCCAAAAACATTCAGTACTTC
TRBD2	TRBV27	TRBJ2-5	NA	CASSLAPLAGVIETQYF	TGTGCCAGCAGTTTAGCCCCACTAGCGGGAGTAATAGAGACCCAGTACTTC
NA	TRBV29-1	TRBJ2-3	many	CSGGHGTDTQYF	TGCAGCGGTGGACACGGCACAGATACGCAGTATTTT
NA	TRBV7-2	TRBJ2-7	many	CASSLYLSSYEQYF	TGTGCCAGCAGCTTATATCTTTCCTCCTACGAGCAGTACTTC
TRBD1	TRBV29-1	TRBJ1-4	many	CSVLRGANEKLFF	TGCAGCGTCCTCAGGGGGGCTAATGAAAAACTGTTTTTT
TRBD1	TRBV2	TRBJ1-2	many	CASSRQGLAF	TGTGCCAGCAGTCGACAGGGATTGGCCTTC
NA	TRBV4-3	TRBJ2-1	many	CASSPRQAYNEQFF	TGCGCCAGCAGCCCACGACAGGCCTACAATGAGCAGTTCTTC
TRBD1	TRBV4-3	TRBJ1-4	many	CASSRGTGGVEKLFF	TGCGCCAGCAGCCGCGGGACAGGGGGCGTTGAAAAACTGTTTTTT
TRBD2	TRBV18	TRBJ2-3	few	CASSHGLAGGTDTQYF	TGTGCCAGCTCACACGGACTAGCGGGGGGCACAGATACGCAGTATTTT
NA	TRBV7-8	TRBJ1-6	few	CASSYDTLASPLHF	TGTGCCAGCAGCTATGACACATTGGCTTCACCCCTCCACTTT
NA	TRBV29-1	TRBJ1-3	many	CSVGVASSGNTIYF	TGCAGCGTTGGTGTAGCTAGCTCTGGAAACACCATATATTTT
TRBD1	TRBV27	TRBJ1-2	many	CASSLKAGQGARTF	TGTGCCAGCAGTCTAAAAGCTGGACAGGGGGCTAGGACCTTC
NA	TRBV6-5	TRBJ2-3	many	CASSYSGQGGLATQYF	TGTGCCAGCAGTTACTCAGGCCAGGGGGGTTTAGCTACGCAGTATTTT
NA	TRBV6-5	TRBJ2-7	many	CASSYSWGGGYEQYF	TGTGCCAGCAGTTACTCCTGGGGGGGCGGCTACGAGCAGTACTTC
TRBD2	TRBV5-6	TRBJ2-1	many	CASSLKAGLLNEQFF	TGTGCCAGCAGCTTGAAAGCGGGGCTCCTCAATGAGCAGTTCTTC
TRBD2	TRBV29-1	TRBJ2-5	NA	CSVSSGESWAQYF	TGCAGCGTGAGCAGCGGGGAGTCTTGGGCCCAGTACTTC
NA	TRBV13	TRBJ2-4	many	CASSPAGSTNIQYF	TGTGCCAGCAGCCCGGCCGGGAGTACGAACATTCAGTACTTC
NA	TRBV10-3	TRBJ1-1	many	CATSRVQGNTEAFF	TGTGCAACATCTAGAGTACAGGGGAACACTGAAGCTTTCTTT
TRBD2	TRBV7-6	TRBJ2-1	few	CASSLEKTGGYNEQFF	TGTGCCAGCAGCTTAGAAAAAACGGGAGGTTACAATGAGCAGTTCTTC
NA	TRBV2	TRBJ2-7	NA	CASSYGVLHEQYF	TGTGCCAGCAGTTACGGGGTACTCCACGAGCAGTACTTC
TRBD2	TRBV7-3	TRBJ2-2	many	CASSLLLAGENTGELFF	TGTGCCAGCAGCCTGCTGCTAGCGGGGGAAAACACCGGGGAGCTGTTTTTT
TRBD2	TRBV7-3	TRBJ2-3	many	CASSLGTGWADRGADTQYF	TGTGCCAGCAGCTTAGGCACGGGATGGGCCGACCGGGGGGCAGATACGCAGTATTTT
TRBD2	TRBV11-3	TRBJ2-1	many	CASSLSGGSYNEQFF	TGTGCCAGCAGCTTATCGGGGGGGTCCTACAATGAGCAGTTCTTC
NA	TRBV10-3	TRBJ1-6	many	CAISELNSPLHF	TGTGCCATCAGTGAGCTTAATTCACCCCTCCACTTT
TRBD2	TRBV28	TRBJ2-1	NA	CASSLGTSGPVGEQFF	TGTGCCAGCAGTCTAGGGACTAGCGGACCTGTGGGTGAGCAGTTCTTC
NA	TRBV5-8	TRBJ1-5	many	CASSLAGSSNQPQHF	TGTGCCAGCAGCTTAGCGGGGTCGAGCAATCAGCCCCAGCATTTT
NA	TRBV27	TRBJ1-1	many	CASSPPGGGAFF	TGTGCCAGCAGTCCCCCGGGAGGAGGAGCTTTCTTT
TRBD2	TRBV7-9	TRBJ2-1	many	CASSSGLAGAWDEQFF	TGTGCCAGCAGCTCGGGACTAGCGGGAGCTTGGGATGAGCAGTTCTTC
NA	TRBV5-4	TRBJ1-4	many	CASSLSGDEKLFF	TGTGCCAGCAGCTTGTCAGGGGACGAAAAACTGTTTTTT
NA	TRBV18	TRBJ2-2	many	CASSVASGELFF	TGTGCCAGCTCCGTGGCCTCCGGGGAGCTGTTTTTT
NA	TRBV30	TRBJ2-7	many	CAWSVPRGTYEQYF	TGTGCCTGGAGTGTTCCCAGGGGAACCTACGAGCAGTACTTC
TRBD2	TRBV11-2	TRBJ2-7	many	CASLGLAGGTEQYF	TGTGCCAGCCTAGGGCTAGCGGGAGGGACCGAGCAGTACTTC